The text below deals with one T cell receptor (beta chain). The CDR3 contains 11 residues. CDR1 is LNHDA, CDR2 SQIVND, per germline (reference sequence). Trimming left V 5 bases short and J 12 bases short, with 14 bases between. This entry belongs to a study of cytomegalovirus exposure and HLA in healthy donors. Amplification used 60 Vbeta primers and 13 Jbeta primers. Produced via immunoSEQ multiplex PCR; TCRdb's table is partial and in-frame only. The sample yields over 110,000 clones, 60% to 80% seen once. This sequence joins TRBV19 and TRBJ2-7; D might be TRBD1 (6 bases). Source material: PBMCs. The TCR originated in a young man in good health and CMV-seronegative. For the CDR3, the DNA is TGTGCCAGTAGTGACAGGTGGGGTTGGTACTTC. Its translation is CASSDRWGWYF.